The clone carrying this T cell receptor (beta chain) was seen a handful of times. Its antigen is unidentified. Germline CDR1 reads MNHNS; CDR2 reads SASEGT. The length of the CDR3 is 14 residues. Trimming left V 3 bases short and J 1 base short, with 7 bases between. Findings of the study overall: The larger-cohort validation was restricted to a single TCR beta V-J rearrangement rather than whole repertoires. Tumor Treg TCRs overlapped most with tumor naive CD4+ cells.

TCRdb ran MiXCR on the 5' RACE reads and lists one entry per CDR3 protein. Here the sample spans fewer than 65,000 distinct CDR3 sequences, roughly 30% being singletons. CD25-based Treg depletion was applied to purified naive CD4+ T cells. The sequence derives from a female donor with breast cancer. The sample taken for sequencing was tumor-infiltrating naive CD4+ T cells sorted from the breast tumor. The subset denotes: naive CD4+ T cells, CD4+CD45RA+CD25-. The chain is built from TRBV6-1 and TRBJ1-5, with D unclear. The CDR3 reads CASSEGWSNQPQHF. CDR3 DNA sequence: TGTGCCAGCAGTGAGGGGTGGAGCAATCAGCCCCAGCATTTT.